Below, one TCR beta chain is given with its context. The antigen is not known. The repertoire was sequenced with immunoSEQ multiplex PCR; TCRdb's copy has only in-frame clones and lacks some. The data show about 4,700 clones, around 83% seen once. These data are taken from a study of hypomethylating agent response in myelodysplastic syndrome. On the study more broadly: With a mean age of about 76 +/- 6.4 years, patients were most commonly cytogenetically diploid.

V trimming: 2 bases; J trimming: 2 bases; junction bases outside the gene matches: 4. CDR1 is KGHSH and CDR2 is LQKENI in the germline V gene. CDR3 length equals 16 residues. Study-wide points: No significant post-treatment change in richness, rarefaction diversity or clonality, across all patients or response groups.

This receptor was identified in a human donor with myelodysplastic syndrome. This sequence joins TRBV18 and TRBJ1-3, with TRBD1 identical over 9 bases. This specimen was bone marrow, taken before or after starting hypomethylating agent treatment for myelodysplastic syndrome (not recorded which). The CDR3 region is CASSPGQGPAGNTIYF. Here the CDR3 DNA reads TGTGCCAGCTCACCAGGACAGGGGCCGGCTGGAAACACCATATATTTT.